The clone carrying this T cell receptor (beta chain) occurred a few times. Its antigen is still unknown. The sample belongs to a study of identical twins. Study results and caveats: Abundant beta clonotypes from cord blood bore fewer insertions; memory repertoires lacked this pattern.

The germline gives CDR1 SEHNR, CDR2 FQNEAQ (reference sequence). The CDR3 loop spans 14 amino acids. V lost 5 bases and J 0 bases, leaving 10 bases between the germline ends. TCRdb redid the calling of the 5' RACE reads with MiXCR, one entry per CDR3 protein. The sample has 600,000 to 800,000 distinct CDR3 sequences; 21% are singletons. Another study also made use of these data, one on T cells expressing NK-cell markers.

The TCR sequence derives from a young woman in good health. The sequencing sample was made of PBMCs. This chain links TRBV7-9 with TRBJ1-1, with D unresolved. CDR3 nucleotide sequence: TGTGCCAGCAGCCCACAACACATGAACACTGAAGCTTTCTTT. Protein product: CASSPQHMNTEAFF.